The clone carrying this T cell receptor beta chain was seen repeatedly, ten times or more. This sample was taken from a study of T cells in Graves' hyperthyroidism and ophthalmopathy. Exclusions: uncontrolled infection, other autoimmune disease, pregnancy, lactation. Diagnostic decisions used clinical symptoms, serum thyroxine and TRAb, thyroid ultrasound and orbital computed tomography. This CDR3 has 14 residues. V dropped 4 bases and J dropped 1; count of bases not matched to a gene: 4. The germline V gene has CDR1 MGHRA and CDR2 YSYEKL. The investigators amplified TCR beta CDR3 regions from RNA transcripts. Researchers ran a first-round RT-PCR on the TCR CDR3 using the HTBI primer set. TCRdb re-analysed the multiplex PCR reads in MiXCR, keeping a single row per CDR3 protein. This table has 450,000 to 700,000 distinct CDR3 sequences, 46% appearing once.

Sequencing was performed on peripheral blood or thyroid tissue (not recorded which). This rearrangement joins TRBV4-1 to TRBJ2-7; 7 bases are a match to TRBD2. This TCR derives from an adult woman with Graves' disease, either hyperthyroidism or ophthalmopathy (not recorded which). CDR3 protein: CASSRPGGSYEQYF. For the CDR3, the DNA is TGCGCCAGCAGCCGTCCGGGGGGATCCTACGAGCAGTACTTC.